These T cell receptor beta chains were read from a single sample in a study of response to subunit inactivated influenza vaccine. TCRdb recomputed calls from the RT-PCR reads with MiXCR, one row per CDR3 protein. Of around 790,000 distinct CDR3 sequences in the sample, 21% were seen once. The source was PBMCs from blood, collected more than 4 days after vaccination. These receptors were taken from a man over 45 who received an inactivated influenza vaccine. Both conserved end residues are trimmed from each CDR3. Size is stated for part of the rows, as once, few or many counts, or as a class when the clone is expanded.

>TRBV4-3|TRBJ1-4|.
ASSPLALDEKLF
>TRBV3-1|TRBJ2-7|.
ASSHSNLGLAGALSYEQY
>TRBV13|TRBJ2-7|.
ASSRSTGRRTASYEQY
>TRBV20-1|TRBJ2-1|.
SASETSGVNEQF
>TRBV6-1|TRBJ1-4|.
ASTSGGGGEKLF
>TRBV20-1|TRBJ2-3|.
SAGDAGIGDTQY
>TRBV5-1|TRBJ1-6|many
ASSRDSSNSPLH
>TRBV11-1|TRBJ2-1|.
ASSLNQGIDEQF
>TRBV7-9|TRBJ2-3|.
ASSSLVVTDTQY
>TRBV29-1|TRBJ2-1|few
SGTGGRWNEQF
>TRBV29-1|TRBJ1-2|many
SVEKGRSYGYT
>TRBV6-1|TRBJ2-1|.
ASRPISGAWNEQF